One sample yielded the 10 T cell receptor beta chains listed below, sequenced in a study of cytomegalovirus exposure and HLA in healthy donors. The protocol was immunoSEQ multiplex PCR, while the TCRdb copy is restricted to in-frame clones and leaves out a portion. The sample includes roughly 180,000 clones, approximately 86% seen only once; the top ten take 7.2%. Material: PBMCs. The receptor source for this set is a man aged 25 to 45 in good health and CMV-seropositive.

A word on this clone: Other DNA sequences from this sample encode an identical CDR3 as well. The chain couples TRBV6-5 to TRBJ2-5; 8 bases align to TRBD1. CDR3 length equals 13 residues. Trimming cost V 6 bases and J 2 bases; bases outside gene matches: 2. CDR1 and CDR2 (germline): MNHEY, SVGAGI. The CDR3 loop is CASRYRGQETQYF. The CDR3 DNA sequence: TGTGCCAGCAGGTACAGGGGGCAAGAGACCCAGTACTTC.

The chain joins TRBV7-9 to TRBJ2-7; D remains unclear. This CDR3 contains 14 residues. Deletions cut 1 base from V and 5 bases from J, with 12 bases between. The germline gives CDR1 SEHNR, CDR2 FQNEAQ (reference sequence). The CDR3: CASSLVARRNEQYF. Here the CDR3 DNA reads TGTGCCAGCAGCTTAGTAGCCCGTCGGAACGAGCAGTACTTC. Looking up the rest from reference TRBV7-9 and TRBJ2-7 gives the full variable domain: DTGVSQNPRHKITKRGQNVTFRCDPISEHNRLYWYRQTLGQGPEFLTYFQNEAQLEKSRLLSDRFSAERPKGSFSTLEIQRTEQGDSAMYLCASSLVARRNEQYFGPGTRLTVT.

The J gene is TRBJ2-7, the V gene TRBV5-1, with 9 nucleotides matching TRBD2. The CDR3 has 17 residues. Looked up from germline, CDR1 is SGHRS and CDR2 is YFSETQ. V was pared by 0 bases and J by 4 bases, with 11 bases of the junction left unmatched. The DNA of the CDR3 is TGCGCCAGCAGCTTGGGGCTAGCGGGAACCGGCGGGTACGAGCAGTACTTC. Its protein is CASSLGLAGTGGYEQYF.

The chain joins TRBV28 to TRBJ1-4, with 7 bases that match TRBD1. The ends lost 6 bases at V and 16 bases at J; junction bases unmatched: 20. Per the germline V gene, CDR1 is MDHEN and CDR2 is SYDVKM. The CDR3 loop spans 15 amino acids. CDR3: CASSPFRALGGGRFF. In DNA, the CDR3 is TGTGCCAGCAGCCCTTTTCGGGCCTTAGGGGGCGGAAGGTTTTTT.

The chain employs TRBV10-3 and TRBJ1-1; no reliable D call. V was pared by 4 bases and J by 1 base, with 10 bases between. Germline V gives CDR1 ENHRY, CDR2 SYGVKD. The CDR3 runs to 14 residues. CDR3 loop: CAISATPTNTEAFF. The CDR3 nucleotides are TGTGCCATCAGTGCAACACCGACGAACACTGAAGCTTTCTTT.

The chain recombines TRBV28 with TRBJ1-2; tentatively, D is TRBD1 (5 bases). Trimming removed 1 base from V and 4 bases from J, with 10 bases in between. CDR3 length: 14 amino acids. Germline lookup yields CDR1 MDHEN and CDR2 SYDVKM. CDR3 residues: CASSLSEGTYGYTF. As DNA, the CDR3 is TGTGCCAGCAGTTTATCGGAGGGGACCTATGGCTACACCTTC.

V gene TRBV2 combines with J gene TRBJ2-3; no firm D call. V lost 5 bases and J 2 bases, leaving 5 bases between the germline ends. Germline CDR1 SNHLY, CDR2 FYNNEI. This CDR3 spans 12 amino acids. The CDR3 DNA is TGTGCCAGCAGTATGACCACAGATACGCAGTATTTT. This encodes CASSMTTDTQYF.

The V call is TRBV9, the J call TRBJ2-7; TRBD2 agrees at 8 bases. The V gene's germline CDR1 is SGDLS and CDR2 YYNGEE. This CDR3 is 14 amino acids long. The trim removed 3 bases at V and 1 base at J, leaving 3 bases unmatched. The CDR3 DNA sequence: TGTGCCAGCAGCGGGGGACTAGGATCCTACGAGCAGTACTTC. Amino acid sequence: CASSGGLGSYEQYF.

V gene TRBV6-1 combines with J gene TRBJ2-7; 8 positions match TRBD1. Germline assignment: CDR1 MNHNS and CDR2 SASEGT. The CDR3 has 14 amino acids. The V gene end was trimmed by 4 bases and the J gene end by 1 base; junction bases not matched to a gene: 3. In nucleotides, the CDR3 is TGTGCCAGCAGTGTGGACAGGGAATCCTACGAGCAGTACTTC. Protein sequence: CASSVDRESYEQYF.

The rearrangement uses TRBV5-1 and TRBJ2-1; no clear D. Trimming took 0 bases from V and 3 from J, leaving 10 bases between them. The CDR3 sequence is 15 residues long. Germline V gene lookup returns CDR1 SGHRS and CDR2 YFSETQ. CDR3 sequence: CASSLEHIFYNEQFF. The CDR3 DNA follows: TGCGCCAGCAGCTTGGAACACATTTTCTACAATGAGCAGTTCTTC.